This T cell receptor beta chain emerged from a study of cytotoxic CD8 clonotypes in ibrutinib-treated CLL (dated by TCRdb to the early 2020s). Turning to the overall study: The cohort included roughly 15 treatment-naive and eleven to twelve relapsed/refractory patients; under 18 were IGHV unmutated. Cryopreserved peripheral blood mononuclear cells were collected before treatment, at response, and at either disease progression or sustained remission. Response samples were taken after a median of about a year on treatment, ranging from about 6 to 40 months. Longitudinal samples were obtainable from about 30% of the roughly 90 participants in the trial. On average, each sample yielded 250,000 to 300,000 productive templates and under 95,000 productive rearrangements. Partial responses were observed in approximately 24 patients and complete responses in 2; after a median follow-up of about 69 months, remission was maintained in 15 or so patients and progression was observed in approximately twelve. Patients were still on ibrutinib when every remission and progressive disease sample was collected. What the work shows at the level of the full study, not this receptor alone: Clonality rose at ibrutinib response, remained stable during sustained remission, and dropped back toward baseline at progression. Lymph node repertoires were not examined, and the timing of sampling was not matched between patients in sustained remission and those whose disease progressed. Baseline clonality was found to be higher than that of age-matched healthy donors and was strongly correlated with circulating CD8+ T-cell counts. Public clonotypes were rare and either shrank or stayed stable during treatment, and the rise in clonality at ibrutinib response reflected expansion of private clonotypes.

Concerning this clone itself: The antigen it binds to is not known. Base qualities were left out, and no much larger clone turns up one base away.

According to the study, the label for this sample's time point signals: approximately eleven months on ibrutinib. For TCR beta library preparation, about 2 micrograms of genomic DNA were isolated from cryopreserved PBMCs. Longitudinal blood samples from CLL patients on ibrutinib monotherapy underwent high-throughput TCR beta sequencing. Patients were enrolled in a phase 2 open-label single-center ibrutinib monotherapy trial. The goal of deep resolution MiSeq sequencing was a depth between 1 in 1 million and 1 in 200,000 T cells, and coverage averaged 10x per clonotype. The immunoSEQ hsTCRB Kit was used to generate TCR beta libraries. In the paper's pipeline: Data were analyzed with ImmunoSEQ Data Assistant and ImmunoSEQ Analyzer, with V, D and J genes assigned per IMGT definitions. Clonality, with values ranging from 0 to 1, was calculated as one minus the normalized Shannon entropy of productive rearrangement frequencies. Public clonotype analysis was restricted to overrepresented clonotypes comprising at least 0.05% of each patient's repertoire. Some twelve age-matched healthy donor repertoires from immuneACCESS were used as controls for clonality. TCRdb stores this immuneACCESS table with in-frame sequences only. Part of the clones is absent; in the studies checked, under half of the shortfall reflects unresolved V genes, and no reason is known for the rest. V and J calls and clone size come straight from that table; D and trimming were deduced from the DNA. For this sample there are some 93,000 clones; approximately 78% appear just once. The leading ten clones occupy around 30% of the sample.

Including cysteine and phenylalanine, the CDR3 has 13 amino acids. Only the CDR3 region is kept as DNA, spanning 39 bases read in frame from base 1. Reading the germline V gene gives CDR1 SNHLY and CDR2 FYNNEI. Between the V and J ends, shortened by 6 bases and 0 bases respectively, the junction contains 8 bases. The sequence is built from TRBV2 and TRBJ1-2; the best D guess is TRBD1, with 5 bases matching. This clonotype was obtained from a human donor with chronic lymphocytic leukemia. This sample comprised PBMCs, obtained after 12 months of ibrutinib treatment. This receptor carries the CDR3 CASSDSANYGYTF. The nucleotide sequence reads TGTGCCAGCAGCGACAGCGCTAACTATGGCTACACCTTC.